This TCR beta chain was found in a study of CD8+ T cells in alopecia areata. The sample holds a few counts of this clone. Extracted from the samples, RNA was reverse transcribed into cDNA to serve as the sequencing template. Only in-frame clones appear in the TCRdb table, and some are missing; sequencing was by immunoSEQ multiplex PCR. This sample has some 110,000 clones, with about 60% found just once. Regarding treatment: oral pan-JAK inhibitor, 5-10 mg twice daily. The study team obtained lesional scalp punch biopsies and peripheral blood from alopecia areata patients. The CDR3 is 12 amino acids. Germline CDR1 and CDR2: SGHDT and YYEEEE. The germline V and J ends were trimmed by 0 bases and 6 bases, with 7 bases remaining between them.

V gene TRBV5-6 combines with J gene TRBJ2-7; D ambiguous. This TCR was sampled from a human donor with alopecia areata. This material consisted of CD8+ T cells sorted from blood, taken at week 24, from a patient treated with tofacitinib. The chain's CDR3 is CASSLEGREQYF. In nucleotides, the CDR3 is TGTGCCAGCAGCTTGGAAGGGCGCGAGCAGTACTTC.